This T cell receptor beta chain was profiled in a study of immune heterogeneity within non-small cell lung tumors. About the research overall: Classification of the tumors gave several squamous cell carcinomas, roughly eleven non-squamous carcinomas and 1 not otherwise specified.

About this clonotype: Its antigen remains unidentified. A read error may be the cause here, since a much bigger clone is one base away.

TCR beta CDR3 amplification used multiplex PCR with 32 V and 13 J primers. One entry per CDR3 protein, called by TCRdb with MiXCR from the multiplex PCR reads. The table has 7,200 or so distinct CDR3 sequences, 20% to 25% seen once. Study-wide results and caveats: Across individual patients, the high-frequency T-cell receptor beta clonotypes were largely distinct. Local tumor mutational burden showed a correlation with local T-cell clonality that was moderate but significant (R 0.3 to 0.4). While identical dominant CDR3 beta clonotypes recurred across tumor sites within a patient, high-frequency clones unique to individual sites also appeared.

TCRs were amplified from approximately 600 ng gDNA of bulk tumor per sample. While surgery was under way, several biopsies spaced far apart were taken per primary tumor. Curative surgery was undertaken by patients, who had untreated, newly diagnosed non-small cell lung cancer. V was clipped by 9 bases and J by 2 bases, with 13 bases between them. This CDR3 is built from 13 residues. Germline-derived CDR1 and CDR2 are MNHGY and SVAAGI. The rearrangement joins TRBV6-9 to TRBJ1-1; D unresolved. Material: lung tumor tissue. This TCR was sampled from a man aged 60 to 75 with non-small cell lung cancer. The CDR3: CARSYWGNTEAFF. CDR3 nucleotides: TGTGCCAGGAGCTACTGGGGAAACACTGAAGCTTTCTTT.